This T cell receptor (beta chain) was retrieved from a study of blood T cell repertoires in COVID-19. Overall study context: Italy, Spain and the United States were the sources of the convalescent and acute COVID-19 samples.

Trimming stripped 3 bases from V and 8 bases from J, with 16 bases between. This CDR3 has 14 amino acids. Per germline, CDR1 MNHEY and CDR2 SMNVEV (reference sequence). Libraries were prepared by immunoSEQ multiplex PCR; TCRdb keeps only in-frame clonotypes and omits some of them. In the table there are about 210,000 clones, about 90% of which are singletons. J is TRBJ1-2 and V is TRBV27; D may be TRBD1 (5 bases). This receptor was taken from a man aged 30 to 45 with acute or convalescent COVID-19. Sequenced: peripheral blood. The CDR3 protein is CASSLKGRVGGYTF. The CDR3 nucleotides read TGTGCCAGCAGTTTGAAGGGCAGGGTGGGAGGCTACACCTTC.